The 15 T cell receptor beta chains listed next were all sequenced from one sample in a study of T cell repertoires in cytomegalovirus infection. Via MiXCR, TCRdb re-called the reads, giving one row per CDR3 protein. This sample has under 500,000 distinct CDR3 sequences, with more than 40% found just once. Their cognate antigens are unknown. Sequencing used cultured PBMCs, obtained from culture after CMV antigen stimulation. The receptor set was obtained from a human donor in good health (CMV status not recorded). Some clones in this sample may be carry-over from other donors' samples.

V gene TRBV10-2 combines with J gene TRBJ2-6; TRBD2 matches 8 bases. CDR3 length equals 17 residues. Trimming removed 7 bases from V and 0 bases from J; junction bases left unmatched: 8. Germline CDR1 and CDR2: WSHSY and SAAADI. The CDR3 sequence: CASTPAGVRSGANVLTF. CDR3 bases: TGCGCCAGCACCCCAGCGGGGGTACGCTCTGGGGCCAACGTCCTGACTTTC.

A few counts support this clonotype. This rearrangement joins TRBV12-5 to TRBJ2-2; D is ambiguous. The ends were cut back, 6 bases at V and 4 bases at J, with 18 bases in the middle. The CDR3 runs to 16 residues. CDR1 and CDR2 from the germline V gene are LGHNT and FRNRAP. CDR3 in amino acids: CASGPPATTPTGELFF. In DNA, the CDR3 is TGTGCTAGTGGCCCTCCAGCAACGACTCCCACCGGGGAGCTGTTTTTT.

The gene calls are TRBV11-2 and TRBJ2-5, with D perhaps being TRBD1 or TRBD2 (6 bases each). CDR3 length: 11 residues. The ends were cut back, 5 bases at V and 7 bases at J, with 8 bases in the middle. The germline V gene encodes CDR1 SGHAT and CDR2 FQNNGV. Here the CDR3 reads CASSPGATQYF. CDR3 DNA: TGTGCCAGCAGCCCGGGGGCGACCCAGTACTTC.

The chain uses TRBV7-6 and TRBJ2-1; D may be TRBD1 (6 bases). The V gene lost 3 bases and the J gene lost 9 bases, with 12 bases spanning the gap. The CDR3 spans 13 residues. Germline CDR1 SGHVS, CDR2 FNYEAQ. CDR3 nucleotide sequence: TGTGCCAGCAGCTTCGGGCGAGGGGGTGAGCAGTTCTTC. Protein product: CASSFGRGGEQFF.

This clonotype occurred a few times. The rearrangement uses TRBV12-3 or TRBV12-4 and TRBJ1-3, with TRBD1 as a possible D gene (6 bases). CDR3 length: 15 residues. The germline V and J ends were trimmed by 6 bases and 6 bases, with 18 bases remaining between them. CDR3 sequence reads: CASSTTGSGANTIYF. The CDR3 DNA reads TGTGCCAGCAGCACCACAGGGAGTGGAGCAAACACCATATATTTT.

The table lists this clonotype with a few counts. Since a much larger clone is just one base distant, this may be a read error. This chain connects TRBV12-3 or TRBV12-4 to TRBJ2-3; D not certain. The CDR3 contains 11 residues. V lost 6 bases, J lost 2 bases, and 3 bases lay in between. The CDR3 protein is CASRYTDTQYF. CDR3 bases: TGTGCCAGCAGATACACAGATACGCAGTATTTT.

The rearrangement joins TRBV12-3 or TRBV12-4 to TRBJ2-7, with TRBD2 matching over 10 bases. This CDR3 comprises 13 residues. J was trimmed by 12 bases and V by 9 bases; bases with no gene match: 14. CDR3 region: CASQATPAGGSYF. The CDR3, as DNA: TGTGCCAGTCAGGCGACTCCAGCGGGAGGGTCGTACTTC.

This chain connects TRBV20-1 to TRBJ2-7; D could derive from TRBD1 or TRBD2 (6 bases each). Between the trimmed V and J ends, which lost 5 bases and 4 bases, there was a span of 12 bases. Germline V gene data show CDR1 as DFQATT and CDR2 as SNEGSKA (reference sequence). This CDR3 contains 12 residues. The DNA of the CDR3 is TGCAGTGCTGCGGGACAATGGTACGAGCAGTACTTC. It specifies CSAAGQWYEQYF.

The chain carries TRBV19 and TRBJ1-5; a possible D gene is TRBD1 (6 bases). From germline, CDR1 is LNHDA and CDR2 SQIVND (reference sequence). V was trimmed by 5 bases and J by 4 bases, leaving 12 bases between them. The CDR3 is 14 amino acids. CDR3 residues: CASSSGHRNQPQHF. CDR3 sequence (DNA): TGTGCCAGTAGTTCGGGACACCGAAATCAGCCCCAGCATTTT.

The genes are TRBV6-5 and TRBJ1-6; TRBD1 is a possible D gene (5 bases). V was cut by 7 bases and J by 7 bases, with 11 bases left in between. Germline V gives CDR1 MNHEY, CDR2 SVGAGI. This CDR3 spans 13 amino acids. CDR3 nucleotide sequence: TGTGCCAGCACAGGGTCTGGAAATTCACCCCTCCACTTT. Translating gives CASTGSGNSPLHF.

This clonotype was detected a few times. The chain links TRBV5-4 to TRBJ2-6; unclear D gene. Per germline, CDR1 SGHNT and CDR2 YYREEE (reference sequence). The CDR3 covers 16 residues. V was pared by 0 bases and J by 1 base, with 8 bases between. CDR3 coding DNA: TGTGCCAGCAGCTTGGCGGCCATTTCTGGGGCCAACGTCCTGACTTTC. It translates to CASSLAAISGANVLTF.

This CDR3 is CASSARTSGEENIQYF. In nucleotides, the CDR3 is TGTGCCAGCAGCGCCCGGACTAGCGGGGAGGAAAACATTCAGTACTTC. This chain uses TRBV9 with TRBJ2-4, with TRBD2 matching over 12 bases. Germline CDR1 SGDLS, CDR2 YYNGEE. The J segment lost 5 bases and the V segment lost 3 bases, leaving 6 bases of the junction unmatched. CDR3 length equals 16 residues.

This rearrangement joins TRBV5-1 to TRBJ2-7; D remains unclear. The germline V gene has CDR1 SGHRS and CDR2 YFSETQ. The CDR3 consists of 12 residues. Trimming took off 5 bases at V and 6 bases at J, with 12 bases between the two ends. Written as DNA, the CDR3 is TGCGCCAGCAGGAGGATCACTGGCGAGCAGTACTTC. Encoded protein: CASRRITGEQYF. Variable domain in full (rest from reference TRBV5-1 and TRBJ2-7): KAGVTQTPRYLIKTRGQQVTLSCSPISGHRSVSWYQQTPGQGLQFLFEYFSETQRNKGNFPGRFSGRQFSNSRSEMNVSTLELGDSALYLCASRRITGEQYFGPGTRLTVT.

The genes are TRBV7-3 and TRBJ2-1; D unresolved. V was clipped by 2 bases and J by 0 bases, with 14 bases between them. Germline CDR1 and CDR2: SGHTA and FQGTGA. CDR3 size: 17 residues. The CDR3 DNA reads as TGTGCCAGCAGCTTAGCGTTTGGGCGGAGCTCCTACAATGAGCAGTTCTTC. Its protein product is CASSLAFGRSSYNEQFF.

The gene calls are TRBV20-1 and TRBJ1-1; 7 nucleotides line up with TRBD1. This CDR3 is built from 14 residues. CDR1 and CDR2 (germline): DFQATT, SNEGSKA (reference sequence). The ends lost 6 bases at V and 1 base at J; junction bases unmatched: 8. In nucleotides, the CDR3 is TGCAGTGCCCGAACAAGGGGGCAGAACACTGAAGCTTTCTTT. Translated: CSARTRGQNTEAFF.